This entry features one T cell receptor (beta chain) sequence. Germline V gives CDR1 SGHNT, CDR2 YYREEE (reference sequence). The CDR3 totals 14 residues. V shed 6 bases, J shed 4 bases, and the junction held 8 bases outside the gene matches. The data stem from a study of blood T cell repertoires in COVID-19. The method was immunoSEQ multiplex PCR; TCRdb's version includes in-frame clones alone and lacks a portion of them. The sample holds more than 150,000 clones; around 87% are singletons and the top ten take over 0.85%. Input material: peripheral blood. The genes are TRBV5-4 and TRBJ1-2; 8 bases align to TRBD1. The clonotype comes from a man aged 18 to 30 with acute or convalescent COVID-19. In nucleotides, the CDR3 is TGTGCCAGCATTCCGGGACAGGATTCCTATGGCTACACCTTC. Its translation: CASIPGQDSYGYTF. The variable domain in full, completed from reference TRBV5-4 and TRBJ1-2, reads ETGVTQSPTHLIKTRGQQVTLRCSSQSGHNTVSWYQQALGQGPQFIFQYYREEENGRGNFPPRFSGLQFPNYSSELNVNALELDDSALYLCASIPGQDSYGYTFGSGTRLTVV.